A selection of T cell receptor beta chains follows, all from one sample in a study of OX40 agonist ivuxolimab in advanced cancers. Using immunoSEQ multiplex PCR, the repertoire was profiled, and TCRdb retains in-frame clones only, with some absent. Of tens of thousands of clones listed, 75% to 90% are singletons. Source: CD4+ or CD8+ T cells sorted from blood, taken in a trial of the OX40 agonist ivuxolimab. These receptors came from an adult with an advanced solid tumor such as melanoma, head and neck, liver or kidney cancer. CDR3s include the opening cysteine and the closing phenylalanine or tryptophan. A D gene is named only where the DNA matches it firmly. Only part of the rows carry a size: once, few, many, or a class if the clone is expanded.

cdr3_aa	cdr3_nt	clone_size	v_call	j_call	d_call
CASSLSGAMNTEAFF	TGTGCCAGCAGCTTATCAGGTGCCATGAACACTGAAGCTTTCTTT	-	TRBV9	TRBJ1-1	-
CAIKYANTGELFF	TGTGCCATTAAATATGCGAACACCGGGGAGCTGTTTTTT	-	TRBV19	TRBJ2-2	-
CASRPGQGFNEQFF	TGTGCCAGCAGGCCGGGACAGGGGTTCAATGAGCAGTTCTTC	-	TRBV9	TRBJ2-1	TRBD1
CASSAGWGTYNEQFF	TGTGCCAGCAGTGCGGGTTGGGGAACCTACAATGAGCAGTTCTTC	-	TRBV28	TRBJ2-1	-
CASTIQGSGSYNEQFF	TGTGCCAGTACCATCCAGGGATCAGGGTCCTACAATGAGCAGTTCTTC	-	TRBV19	TRBJ2-1	-
CASSLLGEGSYNEQFF	TGTGCCAGCAGTTTATTGGGGGAGGGAAGTTACAATGAGCAGTTCTTC	-	TRBV27	TRBJ2-1	TRBD2
CASSPYSGAPDTQYF	TGTGCCAGCAGCCCGTATAGCGGGGCCCCAGATACGCAGTATTTT	-	TRBV11-3	TRBJ2-3	TRBD2
CASSQGAARGETQYF	TGCGCCAGCAGCCAAGGGGCCGCCAGGGGGGAGACCCAGTACTTC	-	TRBV4-1	TRBJ2-5	TRBD1
CASSPPLWPTSYEQYF	TGTGCCAGCAGTCCACCATTGTGGCCGACCTCCTACGAGCAGTACTTC	-	TRBV28	TRBJ2-7	-
CASSVYGQGSEQYF	TGTGCCAGCAGCGTATACGGACAGGGTAGCGAGCAGTACTTC	-	TRBV9	TRBJ2-7	TRBD1
CASSLPRGDPYEQYF	TGTGCCAGCAGCTTACCCCGAGGAGATCCCTACGAGCAGTACTTC	-	TRBV11-1	TRBJ2-7	-
CASSLAGAPYEQYF	TGTGCCAGCAGTTTGGCAGGGGCTCCCTACGAGCAGTACTTC	-	TRBV27	TRBJ2-7	-
CASSQDVPALNTGELFF	TGTGCCAGCAGCCAAGATGTGCCAGCTCTAAACACCGGGGAGCTGTTTTTT	-	TRBV14	TRBJ2-2	-
CASSLRTSGGANTGELFF	TGTGCCAGCAGCCTCAGGACTAGCGGGGGGGCGAACACCGGGGAGCTGTTTTTT	-	TRBV7-8	TRBJ2-2	TRBD2
CAWRELGNYGYTF	TGTGCCTGGAGGGAACTAGGGAACTATGGCTACACCTTC	-	TRBV30	TRBJ1-2	-
CASSSRGRASTNEKLFF	TGTGCCAGCAGCTCAAGAGGCAGGGCGTCGACTAATGAAAAACTGTTTTTT	-	TRBV21-1	TRBJ1-4	-
CASSWDRGATYEQYF	TGTGCCAGCAGCTGGGACAGGGGAGCGACCTACGAGCAGTACTTC	-	TRBV5-4	TRBJ2-7	TRBD1
CASSLRGKVNQPQHF	TGTGCCAGCAGTTTAAGGGGTAAGGTCAATCAGCCCCAGCATTTT	few	TRBV27	TRBJ1-5	-
CASSLTAGTGNNSPLHF	TGCGCCAGCAGTCTGACCGCCGGGACAGGAAATAATTCACCCCTCCACTTT	-	TRBV4-1	TRBJ1-6	TRBD1
CASSLTGANVLTF	TGTGCCAGCAGCCTCACAGGGGCCAACGTCCTGACTTTC	-	TRBV7-8	TRBJ2-6	-
CASSLVGATEAFF	TGTGCCAGCAGCTTAGTGGGAGCAACTGAAGCTTTCTTT	few	TRBV7-9	TRBJ1-1	-
CASSPGRSYEQYF	TGTGCCAGCAGTCCCGGACGCTCCTACGAGCAGTACTTC	-	TRBV27	TRBJ2-7	-
CASSLGGNYGYTF	TGTGCCAGCAGCCTAGGGGGGAACTATGGCTACACCTTC	-	TRBV25-1	TRBJ1-2	-
CASSNVRGPGPSNEQFF	TGCGCCAGCAGCAACGTAAGGGGACCGGGGCCGAGTAATGAGCAGTTCTTC	-	TRBV4-3	TRBJ2-1	-
CASSFGSGRADYEQYF	TGTGCCAGCAGCTTTGGCAGCGGGAGGGCCGACTACGAGCAGTACTTC	-	TRBV11-2	TRBJ2-7	TRBD2
CASSHIQETQYF	TGCGCCAGCAGCCATATACAAGAGACCCAGTACTTC	-	TRBV4-1	TRBJ2-5	-
CASSPLGDYGYTF	TGTGCCAGTAGTCCCCTGGGGGACTATGGCTACACCTTC	-	TRBV19	TRBJ1-2	-
CASSHGGNQPQHF	TGTGCCAGCAGCCATGGGGGCAATCAGCCCCAGCATTTT	once	TRBV13	TRBJ1-5	-
CASSFLYEQYF	TGTGCCAGCAGTTTCCTCTACGAGCAGTACTTC	once	TRBV27	TRBJ2-7	-
CASSEFVTSNTEAFF	TGTGCCAGCAGTGAATTCGTTACCTCGAACACTGAAGCTTTCTTT	-	TRBV6-1	TRBJ1-1	-
CATSTTEFYEQYF	TGTGCCACCTCAACGACGGAATTCTACGAGCAGTACTTC	-	TRBV6-1	TRBJ2-7	-
CASSPRTGRNSYEQYF	TGTGCCAGCAGCCCCCGAACCGGGAGGAACTCCTACGAGCAGTACTTC	-	TRBV9	TRBJ2-7	TRBD2
CASSEYLEGYTF	TGTGCCAGCAGTGAGTACTTGGAGGGCTACACCTTC	-	TRBV2	TRBJ1-2	-
CASSVGMGLAGTDTQYF	TGTGCCAGCAGCGTAGGGATGGGGCTAGCGGGCACAGATACGCAGTATTTT	-	TRBV9	TRBJ2-3	TRBD2
CASSLAGIGTEAFF	TGCGCCAGCAGCTTGGCGGGGATAGGTACTGAAGCTTTCTTT	-	TRBV5-1	TRBJ1-1	-
CASSLSPTGFQETQYF	TGTGCCAGCAGTTTATCCCCTACAGGGTTCCAAGAGACCCAGTACTTC	once	TRBV27	TRBJ2-5	-
CASSPYQSKYEQYF	TGTGCCAGCAGCCCTTACCAATCGAAATACGAGCAGTACTTC	-	TRBV7-8	TRBJ2-7	-
CASRPSTLLDMTRTEAFF	TGTGCCAGTAGACCCTCCACCCTCTTAGACATGACGAGGACTGAAGCTTTCTTT	once	TRBV19	TRBJ1-1	-
CASSVEGSGSQETQYF	TGTGCCAGCAGCGTAGAAGGTAGCGGGTCCCAAGAGACCCAGTACTTC	once	TRBV9	TRBJ2-5	TRBD2
CASSADTVNTGELFF	TGTGCCAGCAGTGCAGACACAGTCAACACCGGGGAGCTGTTTTTT	-	TRBV6-1	TRBJ2-2	-
CARSLGAPGARRGYTEAFF	TGCGCCCGCAGCTTGGGGGCCCCGGGGGCGCGGAGGGGGTACACTGAAGCTTTCTTT	-	TRBV5-1	TRBJ1-1	-
CATAGVRSYEQYF	TGTGCCACTGCCGGGGTACGGTCCTACGAGCAGTACTTC	-	TRBV19	TRBJ2-7	-
CAISESQGGQPQHF	TGTGCCATCAGTGAGTCGCAGGGAGGACAGCCCCAGCATTTT	-	TRBV10-3	TRBJ1-5	-
CASSYDSLPLEYEQYF	TGTGCCAGCAGTTACGATAGTTTACCGCTAGAGTACGAGCAGTACTTC	-	TRBV6-6	TRBJ2-7	-
CASSLGPGRRARETQYF	TGTGCCAGCAGCTTAGGGCCGGGACGCCGGGCGCGGGAGACCCAGTACTTC	-	TRBV7-6	TRBJ2-5	-